These 2 T cell receptor beta chains were sequenced from one sample in a study of immune cell composition in non-small cell lung cancer. Assay used: immunoSEQ multiplex PCR; TCRdb lists only in-frame clones, some missing. The sample has about 14,000 clones, roughly 70% seen once; the top ten hold roughly an eighth. The sequencing input was lung tumor tissue. These receptors all stem from a human donor with non-small cell lung cancer.

The chain employs TRBV7-2 and TRBJ2-3; the D is unclear. This CDR3 region has 13 residues. Germline values: CDR1 SGHTA, CDR2 FQGNSA. V gave up 1 base and J gave up 7 bases, with 9 bases separating them. CDR3 DNA: TGTGCCAGCAGCTTAGGCGTCTCCCATACGCAGTATTTT. It is translated as CASSLGVSHTQYF. The entire variable domain, with the rest obtained from reference TRBV7-2 and TRBJ2-3, is as follows: GAGVSQSPSNKVTEKGKDVELRCDPISGHTALYWYRQSLGQGLEFLIYFQGNSAPDKSGLPSDRFSAERTGGSVSTLTIQRTQQEDSAVYLCASSLGVSHTQYFGPGTRLTVL.

The chain carries TRBV4-1 and TRBJ2-6; TRBD1 matches 8 bases. Losses at the gene ends were 6 bases for V and 0 bases for J; bases not matched to a gene: 4. The CDR3 length is 16 residues. Germline-derived CDR1 and CDR2 are MGHRA and YSYEKL. CDR3 sequence (DNA): TGCGCCAGCAGGACAGGGGCTACCTCTGGGGCCAACGTCCTGACTTTC. This codes for CASRTGATSGANVLTF.